These 30 T cell receptor beta chains were all obtained from the same sample, sequenced in a study of cytomegalovirus exposure and HLA in healthy donors. PCR primers comprised 60 Vbeta and 13 Jbeta primers. Only in-frame clones appear in the TCRdb table, and some are missing; sequencing was by immunoSEQ multiplex PCR. The sample contains roughly 120,000 clones, 74% of which appear only once. Sequencing was carried out using PBMCs. The receptors stem from a young man in good health and CMV-seropositive.

This clone occurred once. V gene TRBV9 combines with J gene TRBJ1-1, with TRBD1 identical over 8 bases. This CDR3 is built from 13 residues. CDR1 and CDR2 (germline): SGDLS, YYNGEE. Trimming removed 4 bases from V and 9 bases from J; junction bases left unmatched: 8. As DNA, the CDR3 is TGTGCCAGCAGCCCAGGGGGCCGTGAAAAAGCTTTCTTT. This encodes CASSPGGREKAFF.

The rearrangement joins TRBV5-5 to TRBJ1-1, with unresolved D. The CDR3 is 12 amino acids. In germline, CDR1 is SGHKS, CDR2 YYEKEE (reference sequence). V was cut by 5 bases and J by 0 bases, with 5 bases left in between. The CDR3 sequence is CASRTLNTEAFF. Written as DNA, the CDR3 is TGTGCCAGCAGGACACTGAACACTGAAGCTTTCTTT.

V usage is TRBV19 and J usage is TRBJ1-4; TRBD1 is a possible D gene (5 bases). V was clipped by 0 bases and J by 6 bases, with 11 bases between them. Germline lookup yields CDR1 LNHDA and CDR2 SQIVND (reference sequence). CDR3 length equals 15 residues. CDR3 coding DNA: TGTGCCAGTAGTATAGATCGGGGGAGCTATGAAAAACTGTTTTTT. It translates to CASSIDRGSYEKLFF.

The rearrangement joins TRBV5-1 to TRBJ1-6; D not resolved. Trimming took 3 bases from V and 8 from J, leaving 9 bases between them. Germline V gene sequence: CDR1 SGHRS, CDR2 YFSETQ. CDR3 size: 13 residues. The CDR3 spells CASSSSPDSPLHF. DNA for the CDR3: TGCGCCAGCAGCTCCTCTCCAGATTCACCCCTCCACTTT.

V gene TRBV7-2 combines with J gene TRBJ1-5, with D possibly being TRBD1 (5 bases). Germline values: CDR1 SGHTA, CDR2 FQGNSA. Between the trimmed V and J ends, which lost 3 bases and 5 bases, there was a span of 14 bases. CDR3 size: 15 residues. CDR3 DNA: TGTGCCAGCAGCTTCGGCAACCAGGGCCATCAGCCCCAGCATTTT. Amino acid sequence: CASSFGNQGHQPQHF.

The chain uses TRBV7-8 and TRBJ2-6; possible D gene TRBD2, 6 bases. The V and J ends lost 1 base and 1 base respectively, with 14 bases between them. The CDR3 loop spans 18 amino acids. Germline CDR1 reads SGHVS; CDR2 reads FQNEAQ. This CDR3 reads CASSLVGLDLSGANVLTF. CDR3 coding DNA: TGTGCCAGCAGCTTAGTGGGACTGGACCTTTCTGGGGCCAACGTCCTGACTTTC.

This chain connects TRBV7-9 to TRBJ1-4; 9 bases are a match to TRBD1. The CDR3 loop spans 15 amino acids. V shed 6 bases, J shed 3 bases, and the junction held 5 bases outside the gene matches. CDR1 and CDR2 from the germline V gene are SEHNR and FQNEAQ (reference sequence). The CDR3 spells CASRATGGSNEKLFF. In nucleotides, the CDR3 is TGTGCCAGCAGGGCGACAGGGGGATCTAATGAAAAACTGTTTTTT.

Concerning this clone: Its ends do not fully match the called genes, so a read error is possible. The J gene is TRBJ2-1, the V gene TRBV19; 7 positions match TRBD2. Germline CDR1 is LNHDA and CDR2 is SQIVND (reference sequence). CDR3 length: 13 residues. CDR3 sequence reads: CASREGWDNEQFF. Written as DNA, the CDR3 is TGTGCGAGTAGGGAGGGTTGGGACAATGAGCAGTTCTTC.

The rearrangement joins TRBV2 to TRBJ2-1, with D possibly being TRBD1 (7 bases). Germline V gives CDR1 SNHLY, CDR2 FYNNEI. V was trimmed by 0 bases and J by 7 bases, leaving 13 bases between them. The CDR3 loop spans 15 amino acids. The CDR3 sequence is CASSEAPAGGNEQFF. For the CDR3, the DNA is TGTGCCAGCAGTGAAGCGCCCGCAGGGGGGAATGAGCAGTTCTTC.

The V call is TRBV2, the J call TRBJ2-2; D gene unclear. This CDR3 comprises 11 residues. The germline V and J ends were trimmed by 4 bases and 6 bases, with 3 bases remaining between them. CDR1 and CDR2 (germline): SNHLY, FYNNEI. CDR3 nucleotides: TGTGCCAGCAGTGTAGCCGGGGAGCTGTTTTTT. Amino acids: CASSVAGELFF. Looking up the rest from reference TRBV2 and TRBJ2-2 gives the full variable domain: EPEVTQTPSHQVTQMGQEVILRCVPISNHLYFYWYRQILGQKVEFLVSFYNNEISEKSEIFDDQFSVERPDGSNFTLKIRSTKLEDSAMYFCASSVAGELFFGEGSRLTVL.

V usage is TRBV5-6 and J usage is TRBJ2-5, with D uncertain. The J call may be incorrect, as the DNA end agrees better with TRBJ2-7. CDR3 length: 11 residues. Germline assignment: CDR1 SGHDT and CDR2 YYEEEE. The CDR3 is CASSLGYEQYF. CDR3 DNA sequence: TGTGCCAGCAGCTTGGGCTACGAGCAGTACTTC.

The sample holds a few counts of this clone. This sequence joins TRBV2 and TRBJ1-5; TRBD1 matches 12 bases. Germline values: CDR1 SNHLY, CDR2 FYNNEI. With V trimmed by 5 bases and J by 6 bases, 5 bases remained unmatched. This CDR3 has 15 amino acids. The CDR3 DNA reads TGTGCCAGCAGTAGAGGGACAGGGGGCGGTCAGCCCCAGCATTTT. Encoded protein: CASSRGTGGGQPQHF.

This clone occurred once. The chain couples TRBV4-1 to TRBJ1-4; D unresolved. There are 17 residues in the CDR3. The V gene's germline CDR1 is MGHRA and CDR2 YSYEKL. The V end was cut by 0 bases, the J end by 7 bases, with 18 bases between. The CDR3, as DNA: TGCGCCAGCAGCCAAGATAGGTTCCGGGGAGTGGGTGAAAAACTGTTTTTT. Protein product: CASSQDRFRGVGEKLFF.

This clone was seen a handful of times. The CDR3 sequence: CASTKAGGMQNTEAFF. The CDR3 DNA follows: TGTGCCAGCACAAAAGCAGGGGGAATGCAGAACACTGAAGCTTTCTTT. This chain uses TRBV18 with TRBJ1-1; 7 bases align to TRBD1. Per the germline V gene, CDR1 is KGHSH and CDR2 is LQKENI. V was pared by 8 bases and J by 1 base, with 13 bases of the junction left unmatched. The CDR3 extends over 16 amino acids.

The chain links TRBV7-2 to TRBJ1-2; D perhaps matches TRBD1 (5 bases). CDR1 SGHTA and CDR2 FQGNSA come from the germline V gene. The CDR3 is 15 residues long. Trimming shortened V by 10 bases and J by 6 bases, and 24 bases separated the two germline ends. CDR3 sequence: CAKARGSLTGDGYTF. The CDR3 DNA sequence: TGTGCCAAGGCGCGGGGGAGTCTTACCGGGGATGGCTACACCTTC.

This chain uses TRBV6-5 with TRBJ1-6; D is unclear. CDR3 length: 15 residues. With 6 bases removed from V and 9 bases from J, the gap between germline ends came to 18 bases. CDR1 and CDR2 from the germline V gene are MNHEY and SVGAGI. The chain's CDR3 is CASSLLGGHSSPLHF. The CDR3 region has the DNA TGTGCCAGCAGCCTACTCGGTGGTCATAGTTCACCCCTCCACTTT.

This clone was detected a few times. The rearrangement joins TRBV6-5 to TRBJ1-1, with TRBD1 matching 9 bases. Germline CDR1 reads MNHEY; CDR2 reads SVGAGI. CDR3 length: 11 residues. Trimming removed 6 bases from V and 10 bases from J; junction bases left unmatched: 3. Here the CDR3 DNA reads TGTGCCAGCAGCGGGACAGGGAGAGCTTTCTTT. It is translated as CASSGTGRAFF.

The rearrangement joins TRBV27 to TRBJ2-3; perhaps TRBD1 as D (6 bases). The CDR3 loop spans 15 amino acids. V dropped 7 bases and J dropped 0 bases, with 14 bases sitting between them. The germline V gene encodes CDR1 MNHEY and CDR2 SMNVEV (reference sequence). The CDR3 DNA sequence: TGTGCCAGCATTTCAGGGACACTCAGCACAGATACGCAGTATTTT. As protein: CASISGTLSTDTQYF.

This clone was picked up a small number of times. The chain couples TRBV2 to TRBJ1-5, with TRBD1 as a possible D gene (6 bases). The CDR3 contains 15 residues. Trimming stripped 3 bases from V and 3 bases from J, with 12 bases between. From germline, CDR1 is SNHLY and CDR2 FYNNEI. The CDR3 reads CASSERSGDNQPQHF. The CDR3, as DNA: TGTGCCAGCAGTGAGCGTTCAGGGGACAATCAGCCCCAGCATTTT.

For this clone: At one of its ends the junction is not consistent with the germline gene, which may arise from a read error. V is TRBV19 and J is TRBJ1-5, with D possibly TRBD1 on 6 matching bases. Germline values: CDR1 LNHDA, CDR2 SQIVND (reference sequence). The CDR3 totals 14 residues. The CDR3 is CASNPDSGNQPQHF. DNA of the CDR3: TGTGCGAGTAACCCGGACAGCGGCAATCAGCCCCAGCATTTT.

This clone was seen just once. The gene calls are TRBV13 and TRBJ1-4; a weak D match, TRBD1 (6 bases). The ends were cut back, 8 bases at V and 7 bases at J, with 11 bases in the middle. Germline CDR1 is PRHDT and CDR2 is FYEKMQ (reference sequence). The CDR3 contains 12 residues. The CDR3 nucleotides are TGTGCCAGCGCCCAAGGGGGTGAAAAACTGTTTTTT. This translates into CASAQGGEKLFF. The full variable domain, rest sourced from reference TRBV13 and TRBJ1-4, is AAGVIQSPRHLIKEKRETATLKCYPIPRHDTVYWYQQGPGQDPQFLISFYEKMQSDKGSIPDRFSAQQFSDYHSELNMSSLELGDSALYFCASAQGGEKLFFGSGTQLSVL.

This clone was seen a handful of times. The CDR3 protein is CASSLMGDRGNSPLHF. CDR3 coding DNA: TGTGCCAGCAGCCTTATGGGGGACAGGGGGAATTCACCCCTCCACTTT. The V gene is TRBV5-4, the J gene TRBJ1-6; 11 bases fit TRBD1. V shed 4 bases, J shed 7 bases, and the junction held 7 bases outside the gene matches. CDR3 length: 16 amino acids. The germline CDR1 and CDR2 sequences are SGHNT and YYREEE (reference sequence).

The chain is built from TRBV5-1 and TRBJ1-6, with D possibly matching TRBD1 (6 bases). This CDR3 has 14 residues. The ends were cut back, 0 bases at V and 5 bases at J, with 6 bases in the middle. Germline V lookup: CDR1 SGHRS, CDR2 YFSETQ. In nucleotides, the CDR3 is TGCGCCAGCAGCTTGGGACAGGATAATTCACCCCTCCACTTT. Residues: CASSLGQDNSPLHF.

The rearrangement joins TRBV7-9 to TRBJ1-1, with D possibly being TRBD1 (5 bases). Trimming took 0 bases from V and 4 from J, leaving 12 bases between them. The CDR3 is made up of 15 amino acids. Germline assignment: CDR1 SEHNR and CDR2 FQNEAQ (reference sequence). CDR3 in DNA: TGTGCCAGCAGCTTAGCGGGAGGGGAAGTCACTGAAGCTTTCTTT. It specifies CASSLAGGEVTEAFF.

The V and J genes are TRBV7-2 and TRBJ2-1; the match to TRBD2 covers 9 bases. Trimming at V came to 5 bases and at J to 1 base, leaving 15 bases not matched to a gene. Germline CDR1 reads SGHTA; CDR2 reads FQGNSA. The CDR3 totals 19 residues. The CDR3 here is CASSRPHLRLAASYNEQFF. CDR3 nucleotides: TGTGCCAGCAGCCGGCCCCACCTTCGACTAGCGGCATCCTACAATGAGCAGTTCTTC.

The chain uses TRBV4-1 and TRBJ2-7, with 9 bases lining up with TRBD2. The junction had 8 bases not matched to a gene; V was cut back by 2 bases and J by 3 bases. The CDR3 sequence is 16 residues long. Germline CDR1 reads MGHRA; CDR2 reads YSYEKL. CDR3 nucleotides: TGCGCCAGCAGCCAATCTAGGGCTAGCGGGATCTACGAGCAGTACTTC. As protein: CASSQSRASGIYEQYF.

The chain employs TRBV13 and TRBJ2-1; 11 bases line up with TRBD2. The CDR3 runs 19 residues. Germline V gene data show CDR1 as PRHDT and CDR2 as FYEKMQ (reference sequence). The ends lost 1 base at V and 0 bases at J; junction bases unmatched: 8. CDR3 DNA: TGTGCCAGCAGCTTAGCGACTAGCGGGACCTGGAGCTCCTACAATGAGCAGTTCTTC. Protein: CASSLATSGTWSSYNEQFF.

The rearrangement uses TRBV28 and TRBJ1-6, with D unclear. Germline assignment: CDR1 MDHEN and CDR2 SYDVKM. The CDR3 has 17 amino acids. The germline V and J ends were trimmed by 6 bases and 0 bases, with 15 bases remaining between them. The CDR3 loop is CASSRTWAGSYNSPLHF. CDR3 DNA sequence: TGTGCCAGCAGCCGCACGTGGGCAGGCTCCTATAATTCACCCCTCCACTTT.

The chain is built from TRBV28 and TRBJ1-1; D possibly corresponds to TRBD1 (5 bases). The CDR3 consists of 13 residues. Trimming stripped 2 bases from V and 7 bases from J, with 11 bases between. Germline V lookup: CDR1 MDHEN, CDR2 SYDVKM. The CDR3 bases are TGTGCCAGCAGTTTACGCAGGGTGGGTGAAGCTTTCTTT. It is translated as CASSLRRVGEAFF.

For this clone: Germline and junction disagree at one end, which may indicate a read error. This chain connects TRBV7-9 to TRBJ2-1; D call uncertain. The CDR3 has 12 amino acids. The germline CDR1 and CDR2 sequences are SEHNR and FQNEAQ (reference sequence). CDR3: CSSMAATNEQFF. As DNA, the CDR3 is TGTTCCAGCATGGCGGCTACTAATGAGCAGTTCTTC.